Shown below are 32 T cell receptor beta chains from a single sample sequenced in a study of blood T cell repertoires in COVID-19. TCRdb keeps only in-frame clones here, not all; method: immunoSEQ multiplex PCR. The sample consists of some 44,000 clones, over 80% of them appearing once. Material: peripheral blood. These receptors were obtained from a human donor in a cohort sampled during active COVID-19.

The chain combines TRBV5-4 with TRBJ1-2; 9 bases match TRBD1. J was trimmed by 4 bases and V by 4 bases; bases with no gene match: 5. Germline CDR1 SGHNT, CDR2 YYREEE (reference sequence). The CDR3 has 14 residues. CDR3 amino acids: CASSGTGSGYGYTF. For the CDR3, the DNA is TGTGCCAGCAGCGGGACAGGGTCGGGCTATGGCTACACCTTC.

The chain recombines TRBV28 with TRBJ1-2, with 9 bases aligning to TRBD1. The length of the CDR3 is 16 residues. V was clipped by 5 bases and J by 1 base; unmatched bases: 8. Germline-derived CDR1 and CDR2 are MDHEN and SYDVKM. The CDR3: CASSPRTGALNYGYTF. CDR3 nucleotide sequence: TGTGCCAGCAGTCCTCGGACAGGGGCCCTTAACTATGGCTACACCTTC.

V gene TRBV19 combines with J gene TRBJ1-2; 7 bases are shared with TRBD1. CDR1 is LNHDA, CDR2 SQIVND, per germline (reference sequence). V trimming: 7 bases; J trimming: 6 bases; junction bases outside the gene matches: 11. This CDR3 has 14 residues. The CDR3 sequence is CASTKPGQLNGYTF. The CDR3 nucleotides are TGTGCCAGTACCAAACCGGGACAGTTAAATGGCTACACCTTC.

The chain is built from TRBV10-3 and TRBJ2-7, with TRBD1 matching over 10 bases. With 4 bases clipped from V and 3 bases from J, the junction kept 3 bases outside the gene matches. This CDR3 is 14 amino acids long. The germline V gene has CDR1 ENHRY and CDR2 SYGVKD. The CDR3 loop is CAISVGQGVYEQYF. The CDR3 DNA reads TGTGCCATCAGTGTTGGACAGGGGGTCTACGAGCAGTACTTC.

The chain uses TRBV6-6 and TRBJ2-5, with 8 bases aligning to TRBD1. Germline V CDR1 and CDR2: MNHNY, SVGAGI (reference sequence). Trimming cost V 6 bases and J 2 bases; bases outside gene matches: 8. This CDR3 comprises 15 residues. The chain's CDR3 is CASRVPGQVQETQYF. CDR3 sequence (DNA): TGTGCCAGCAGAGTCCCGGGACAGGTACAAGAGACCCAGTACTTC.

The rearrangement joins TRBV3-1 (or the pseudogene TRBV3-2) to TRBJ2-2; no firm D call. CDR3 length equals 12 residues. Trimming left V 4 bases short and J 4 bases short, with 4 bases between. Germline CDR1 and CDR2: LGHDT and YNNKEL (reference sequence). The CDR3 spells CASSRATGELFF. The CDR3 DNA reads as TGTGCCAGCAGCCGGGCCACCGGGGAGCTGTTTTTT.

This chain uses TRBV27 with TRBJ2-1; TRBD2 agrees at 9 bases. From germline, CDR1 is MNHEY and CDR2 SMNVEV (reference sequence). The CDR3 runs 13 residues. J was trimmed by 6 bases and V by 8 bases; bases with no gene match: 5. The DNA for the CDR3 is TGTGCCAGCGGCGGGAGGGTGGCCAATGAGCAGTTCTTC. This sequence encodes CASGGRVANEQFF.

CDR3 sequence: CASSYQAEASTYEQYF. CDR3 DNA sequence: TGTGCCAGCAGTTACCAAGCGGAGGCAAGCACCTACGAGCAGTACTTC. This chain uses TRBV6-2 or TRBV6-3 with TRBJ2-7, with a possible D match to TRBD2 (5 bases). The germline V and J ends were trimmed by 2 bases and 2 bases, with 16 bases remaining between them. This CDR3 spans 16 amino acids. Germline V gene sequence: CDR1 MNHEY, CDR2 SVGEGT.

The chain recombines TRBV10-3 with TRBJ1-6; D is ambiguous. Trimming took 5 bases from V and 10 from J, leaving 15 bases between them. The CDR3 has 14 amino acids. Germline assignment: CDR1 ENHRY and CDR2 SYGVKD. CDR3 sequence reads: CAISPSGEGSPLHF. The CDR3 nucleotides are TGTGCCATCAGTCCCAGCGGAGAAGGATCACCCCTCCACTTT.

This chain connects TRBV9 to TRBJ2-2; 10 nucleotides match TRBD2. V lost 1 base, J lost 6 bases, and 0 bases stayed unmatched. Looked up from germline, CDR1 is SGDLS and CDR2 is YYNGEE. This CDR3 contains 14 residues. The CDR3 protein is CASSVLAGAGELFF. The CDR3 nucleotides read TGTGCCAGCAGCGTACTAGCGGGAGCCGGGGAGCTGTTTTTT.

The chain joins TRBV30 to TRBJ2-7; a weak D match, TRBD1 (6 bases). The CDR3 totals 16 residues. The germline V gene encodes CDR1 GTSNPN and CDR2 SVGIG (reference sequence). Trimming pared 3 bases from V and 1 base from J, leaving 19 bases between. The CDR3 DNA sequence: TGTGCCTGGAGGGCCACCGCCGGGACATCATCCTACGAGCAGTACTTC. Residues: CAWRATAGTSSYEQYF.

The V and J genes are TRBV4-2 and TRBJ2-3; 9 bases are shared with TRBD1. This CDR3 comprises 17 residues. Per the germline V gene, CDR1 is LGHNA and CDR2 is YNFKEQ. Trimming at V came to 0 bases and at J to 4 bases, leaving 8 bases not matched to a gene. CDR3 nucleotide sequence: TGTGCCAGCAGCCAAGATTTTCGACAGGGGGGCGCAGATACGCAGTATTTT. Translating gives CASSQDFRQGGADTQYF.

This clone came up once. This sequence joins TRBV5-1 and TRBJ2-2; tentatively, D is TRBD2 (6 bases). This CDR3 has 16 amino acids. The germline V gene has CDR1 SGHRS and CDR2 YFSETQ. V shed 1 base and J shed 5 bases, with 15 bases lying between them. In DNA form, the CDR3 reads TGCGCCAGCAGCTTGAGACTAGGCACCGATACCGGGGAGCTGTTTTTT. This sequence encodes CASSLRLGTDTGELFF. Full variable domain (missing parts from reference TRBV5-1 and TRBJ2-2): KAGVTQTPRYLIKTRGQQVTLSCSPISGHRSVSWYQQTPGQGLQFLFEYFSETQRNKGNFPGRFSGRQFSNSRSEMNVSTLELGDSALYLCASSLRLGTDTGELFFGEGSRLTVL.

In DNA form, the CDR3 reads TGTGCCAGCAGTTTATCTCAGGGCCTCTATAATTCACCCCTCCACTTT. Protein product: CASSLSQGLYNSPLHF. The chain carries TRBV27 and TRBJ1-6, with a possible D match to TRBD1 (5 bases). This CDR3 comprises 16 residues. Trimming removed 0 bases at V and 3 bases at J, with 9 bases between. Germline values: CDR1 MNHEY, CDR2 SMNVEV (reference sequence).

The V gene is TRBV9, the J gene TRBJ1-1; 7 bases fit TRBD1. V shed 0 bases, J shed 5 bases, and the junction held 4 bases outside the gene matches. This CDR3 region has 14 residues. Germline V gene data show CDR1 as SGDLS and CDR2 as YYNGEE. The CDR3 reads CASSVGQGPTEAFF. The CDR3 DNA sequence: TGTGCCAGCAGCGTAGGACAGGGTCCTACTGAAGCTTTCTTT.

The chain links TRBV18 to TRBJ1-2; 8 nucleotides line up with TRBD1. After removal of 6 bases from V and 0 bases from J, the junction contained 9 bases not matched to a gene. CDR1 KGHSH and CDR2 LQKENI come from the germline V gene. There are 16 residues in the CDR3. CDR3 bases: TGTGCCAGCTCCTCCGGGACAGGCGCCTCTAACTATGGCTACACCTTC. Protein sequence: CASSSGTGASNYGYTF.

The chain uses TRBV9 and TRBJ2-6, with 9 bases identical to TRBD1. This CDR3 region has 18 residues. After removal of 0 bases from V and 2 bases from J, the junction contained 6 bases not matched to a gene. Germline V gene sequence: CDR1 SGDLS, CDR2 YYNGEE. The CDR3 reads CASSVDRRDRAGANVLTF. CDR3 nucleotide sequence: TGTGCCAGCAGCGTAGATCGTCGGGACAGGGCTGGGGCCAACGTCCTGACTTTC.

This clone has a single count. Here the CDR3 reads CASSPGGNQPQHF. The CDR3 DNA follows: TGTGCCAGCAGCCCTGGGGGGAATCAGCCCCAGCATTTT. The V gene is TRBV5-6, the J gene TRBJ1-5; a possible D gene is TRBD1 (5 bases). The CDR3 is made up of 13 amino acids. Trimming removed 4 bases at V and 4 bases at J, with 9 bases between. Germline assignment: CDR1 SGHDT and CDR2 YYEEEE.

The V gene is TRBV5-1, the J gene TRBJ2-3; 14 bases are a match to TRBD2. V shed 4 bases, J shed 2 bases, and the junction held 9 bases outside the gene matches. The germline gives CDR1 SGHRS, CDR2 YFSETQ. This CDR3 comprises 18 residues. CDR3 amino acids: CASSPGTSGGVYTDTQYF. As DNA, the CDR3 is TGCGCCAGCAGCCCAGGGACTAGCGGGGGAGTATACACAGATACGCAGTATTTT.

J is TRBJ1-6 and V is TRBV5-6; D gene ambiguous. Looked up from germline, CDR1 is SGHDT and CDR2 is YYEEEE. With 0 bases removed from V and 4 bases from J, the gap between germline ends came to 8 bases. The CDR3 runs 15 residues. CDR3 sequence: CASSLGAEYNSPLHF. DNA for the CDR3: TGTGCCAGCAGCTTGGGAGCCGAGTATAATTCACCCCTCCACTTT.

This chain uses TRBV10-3 with TRBJ2-2; 7 bases align to TRBD1. From germline, CDR1 is ENHRY and CDR2 SYGVKD. CDR3 length: 14 residues. V was clipped by 10 bases and J by 3 bases; unmatched bases: 8. DNA for the CDR3: TGTGCCAGTACCAGGACAGGAGACACCGGGGAGCTGTTTTTT. Amino acid sequence: CASTRTGDTGELFF.

The gene calls are TRBV2 and TRBJ1-1, with a tentative D call TRBD1 (5 bases). The CDR3 runs to 13 residues. With 7 bases removed from V and 5 bases from J, the gap between germline ends came to 14 bases. Germline V CDR1 and CDR2: SNHLY, FYNNEI. CDR3: CASTERRATEAFF. In nucleotides, the CDR3 is TGTGCCAGCACTGAGCGCAGGGCTACTGAAGCTTTCTTT. Variable domain in full (rest from reference TRBV2 and TRBJ1-1): EPEVTQTPSHQVTQMGQEVILRCVPISNHLYFYWYRQILGQKVEFLVSFYNNEISEKSEIFDDQFSVERPDGSNFTLKIRSTKLEDSAMYFCASTERRATEAFFGQGTRLTVV.

The chain employs TRBV19 and TRBJ2-1; 8 bases line up with TRBD2. This CDR3 region has 16 residues. V trimming: 4 bases; J trimming: 1 base; junction bases outside the gene matches: 6. Germline V lookup: CDR1 LNHDA, CDR2 SQIVND (reference sequence). The CDR3 coding sequence is TGTGCCAGTAGTACCAAACTAGCGGCGTCCTACAATGAGCAGTTCTTC. Protein sequence: CASSTKLAASYNEQFF.

V and J are TRBV29-1 and TRBJ2-1, with 12 bases lining up with TRBD2. Germline assignment: CDR1 SQVTM and CDR2 ANQGSEA. The CDR3 length is 15 residues. Trimming at V came to 6 bases and at J to 7 bases, leaving 10 bases not matched to a gene. The chain's CDR3 is CSVALAGGRGNEQFF. CDR3 sequence (DNA): TGCAGCGTAGCACTAGCGGGAGGACGGGGGAATGAGCAGTTCTTC.

This clone was recorded only once. The chain couples TRBV9 to TRBJ2-3, with 8 bases fitting TRBD2. Unmatched junction bases numbered 19, after V lost 0 bases and J lost 4 bases. The CDR3 runs 20 residues. CDR1 is SGDLS and CDR2 is YYNGEE in the germline V gene. The CDR3 is CASSVESAFIPAGDADTQYF. CDR3 nucleotides: TGTGCCAGCAGCGTAGAGTCTGCATTTATTCCAGCGGGAGACGCAGATACGCAGTATTTT.

The chain combines TRBV4-1 with TRBJ1-5; 9 bases line up with TRBD1. The CDR3 contains 16 residues. V lost 4 bases to trimming and J lost 3 bases; unmatched junction nucleotides: 7. CDR1 MGHRA and CDR2 YSYEKL come from the germline V gene. The CDR3 here is CASSPATGGPNQPQHF. The CDR3 DNA reads as TGCGCCAGCAGCCCCGCGACAGGGGGACCCAATCAGCCCCAGCATTTT.

This clone appeared once. This chain connects TRBV18 to TRBJ2-1; TRBD1 is a possible D gene (5 bases). The V end was cut by 0 bases, the J end by 8 bases, with 11 bases between. Germline lookup yields CDR1 KGHSH and CDR2 LQKENI. The length of the CDR3 is 14 residues. The CDR3 spells CASSPPARAYEQFF. CDR3 in DNA: TGTGCCAGCTCACCACCTGCCAGGGCCTATGAGCAGTTCTTC.

V usage is TRBV6-2 or TRBV6-3 and J usage is TRBJ2-7; a possible D gene is TRBD1 (5 bases). Germline lookup yields CDR1 MNHEY and CDR2 SVGEGT. Deletions cut 5 bases from V and 6 bases from J, with 5 bases between. CDR3 length: 10 amino acids. The CDR3 region has the DNA TGTGCCAGCAGTGACAGCGAGCAGTACTTC. This sequence encodes CASSDSEQYF.

This clone has a single count. The gene calls are TRBV7-2 and TRBJ2-1, with 11 nucleotides matching TRBD2. V was pared by 6 bases and J by 0 bases, with 13 bases of the junction left unmatched. CDR3 size: 19 residues. CDR1 and CDR2 (germline): SGHTA, FQGNSA. CDR3 sequence reads: CASRIAGGPAHGSYNEQFF. In DNA, the CDR3 is TGTGCCAGCAGAATAGCGGGGGGGCCGGCCCACGGCTCCTACAATGAGCAGTTCTTC.

The chain links TRBV5-1 to TRBJ2-5; 10 bases map to TRBD1. The trim removed 1 base at V and 5 bases at J, leaving 5 bases unmatched. Per the germline V gene, CDR1 is SGHRS and CDR2 is YFSETQ. This CDR3 region has 15 residues. This chain's CDR3 is CASSLFGQGGETQYF. CDR3 coding DNA: TGCGCCAGCAGCTTGTTTGGACAGGGGGGTGAGACCCAGTACTTC.

V and J are TRBV27 and TRBJ2-1; 7 bases match TRBD1. J was trimmed by 8 bases and V by 2 bases; bases with no gene match: 6. The CDR3 is made up of 14 amino acids. Germline loops: CDR1 MNHEY, CDR2 SMNVEV (reference sequence). DNA for the CDR3: TGTGCCAGCAGTTTAACGGACAGGTTTTATGAGCAGTTCTTC. Protein: CASSLTDRFYEQFF.

The chain links TRBV19 to TRBJ2-4; D possibly corresponds to TRBD2 (6 bases). The CDR3 covers 18 residues. Trimming pared 4 bases from V and 0 bases from J, leaving 19 bases between. Germline V CDR1 and CDR2: LNHDA, SQIVND (reference sequence). Written as DNA, the CDR3 is TGTGCCAGTAGTAGCGAGGGGCTAGCGCTTTTAGCCAAAAACATTCAGTACTTC. Protein sequence: CASSSEGLALLAKNIQYF.